Each of the 25 T cell receptor beta chains below was sequenced from the same sample in a study of quantifying T cell responses using KT2 cells. Study at large: Reverse transcription used primers in the TCR alpha and beta constant regions.

Each cDNA got a UMI-containing oligo ligated at its 3' end. First-round PCR used three to four cycles and beta primers RC1.1 and RC1.2 covering TRBC1 and TRBC2. TCRdb re-analysed the UMI-ligation and nested PCR reads in MiXCR, keeping a single row per CDR3 protein. The sample contains approximately 46,000 distinct CDR3 sequences, 9.5% to 13% of which appear only once. The specimen sequenced was PBMCs spiked with cells of the T cell clone KT2. These receptors were obtained from a human donor.

The chain employs TRBV5-4 and TRBJ1-2; D is undetermined. The CDR3 runs to 15 residues. Germline CDR1 SGHNT, CDR2 YYREEE (reference sequence). V lost 4 bases and J lost 0, with 13 bases in between. The CDR3 here is CASSPYRVANYGYTF. CDR3 nucleotides: TGTGCCAGCAGCCCCTACCGCGTAGCTAACTATGGCTACACCTTC.

This clonotype was recorded a few times. The CDR3 does not end in the conserved phenylalanine or tryptophan, so this is likely a read error. V and J are TRBV20-1 and TRBJ2-7; 9 bases are a match to TRBD2. CDR1 is DFQATT and CDR2 is SNEGSKA in the germline V gene (reference sequence). Losses at the gene ends were 7 bases for V and 1 base for J; bases not matched to a gene: 11. This CDR3 has 15 amino acids. The CDR3 nucleotides are TGCAGTGGATCTAGCGGGACCAGACCTTCCTACGAGCAGTACCTC. Translation: CSGSSGTRPSYEQYL.

V usage is TRBV6-5 and J usage is TRBJ2-7; TRBD1 might be the D (8 bases). Trimming pared 9 bases from V and 3 bases from J, leaving 15 bases between. Per the germline V gene, CDR1 is MNHEY and CDR2 is SVGAGI. There are 13 residues in the CDR3. The CDR3 protein is CASSTGEGYEQYF. Here the CDR3 DNA reads TGTGCCAGTTCGACAGGGGAGGGCTACGAGCAGTACTTC.

At least ten counts were recorded for this clonotype. The chain joins TRBV7-3 to TRBJ1-5, with D hard to call. This CDR3 is 13 amino acids long. CDR1 and CDR2 from the germline V gene are SGHTA and FQGTGA. The V and J ends lost 3 bases and 5 bases respectively, with 8 bases between them. In DNA, the CDR3 is TGTGCCAGCAGCTTGGGTCGAGATCAGCCCCAGCATTTT. Its translation is CASSLGRDQPQHF.

This clonotype has a count of ten or more. The chain recombines TRBV3-1 with TRBJ1-1, with a weak D call TRBD1 (5 bases). The germline gives CDR1 LGHDT, CDR2 YNNKEL (reference sequence). Trimming shortened V by 2 bases and J by 3 bases, and 7 bases separated the two germline ends. The CDR3 loop spans 13 amino acids. CDR3 sequence (DNA): TGTGCCAGCAGCCAAACAGGAGACACTGAAGCTTTCTTT. This encodes CASSQTGDTEAFF.

Ten or more counts support this clonotype. This chain joins TRBV2 and TRBJ1-5; D unclear. Looked up from germline, CDR1 is SNHLY and CDR2 is FYNNEI. With 4 bases removed from V and 4 bases from J, the gap between germline ends came to 5 bases. CDR3 length equals 12 residues. CDR3 amino acids: CASSGGNQPQHF. The CDR3 DNA sequence: TGTGCCAGCAGTGGGGGTAATCAGCCCCAGCATTTT.

This chain joins TRBV3-1 and TRBJ1-2, with TRBD1 matching 12 bases. Germline V gives CDR1 LGHDT, CDR2 YNNKEL (reference sequence). There are 15 residues in the CDR3. Trimming at V came to 2 bases and at J to 7 bases, leaving 5 bases not matched to a gene. The CDR3 is CASSQTGQGARGYTF. The CDR3 DNA is TGTGCCAGCAGCCAAACGGGACAGGGGGCGCGTGGCTACACCTTC.

This chain joins TRBV12-3 or TRBV12-4 and TRBJ2-7; D is perhaps TRBD2 (5 bases). The CDR3 totals 12 residues. V was trimmed by 4 bases and J by 7 bases, leaving 11 bases between them. The CDR3 loop reads CASSSRPGEQYF. The CDR3 coding sequence is TGTGCCAGCAGTTCGAGACCGGGAGAGCAGTACTTC.

This clonotype appeared many times. The V call is TRBV5-5, the J call TRBJ1-6, with D unclear. Deletions cut 2 bases from V and 10 bases from J, with 13 bases between. Germline V gene sequence: CDR1 SGHKS, CDR2 YYEKEE (reference sequence). The CDR3 is 14 residues long. The CDR3 spells CASSFRVAGSPLHF. DNA of the CDR3: TGTGCCAGCAGCTTTCGCGTGGCGGGCTCACCCCTCCACTTT.

This clonotype was observed at least ten times. The chain combines TRBV10-3 with TRBJ2-7; no definite D call. The CDR3 has 11 amino acids. With 8 bases removed from V and 3 bases from J, the gap between germline ends came to 8 bases. CDR1 is ENHRY and CDR2 is SYGVKD in the germline V gene. The CDR3 DNA is TGTGCCATCGGGGAAGTCTACGAGCAGTACTTC. The encoded protein is CAIGEVYEQYF.

This clonotype was found a few times. V is TRBV5-1 and J is TRBJ2-1; D is unclear. This CDR3 spans 14 amino acids. V dropped 3 bases and J dropped 7 bases, with 14 bases sitting between them. Germline V gene data show CDR1 as SGHRS and CDR2 as YFSETQ. CDR3 in amino acids: CASSSVGSVNEQFF. The CDR3 DNA reads TGCGCCAGCAGCTCGGTGGGATCTGTAAATGAGCAGTTCTTC. The full variable domain, in which reference TRBV5-1 and TRBJ2-1 provide the parts outside the CDR3, is KAGVTQTPRYLIKTRGQQVTLSCSPISGHRSVSWYQQTPGQGLQFLFEYFSETQRNKGNFPGRFSGRQFSNSRSEMNVSTLELGDSALYLCASSSVGSVNEQFFGPGTRLTVL.

The chain uses TRBV12-3 or TRBV12-4 and TRBJ2-5; TRBD1 is a possible D gene (6 bases). CDR3 size: 15 residues. V was pared by 6 bases and J by 7 bases, with 21 bases between. The CDR3 nucleotides are TGTGCCAGCAGCCAAGGCCGGGACACTGCAGGGACCCAGTACTTC. It is translated as CASSQGRDTAGTQYF.

This clonotype turned up a few times. The V and J genes are TRBV30 and TRBJ1-2, with a weak D call TRBD1 (5 bases). Germline V CDR1 and CDR2: GTSNPN, SVGIG (reference sequence). V was clipped by 2 bases and J by 10 bases, with 17 bases between them. The CDR3 is 13 amino acids. The DNA for the CDR3 is TGTGCCTGGAGTCATGGGCAGGGAGATGCCTACACCTTC. Its protein product is CAWSHGQGDAYTF.

The chain is built from TRBV6-2 or TRBV6-3 and TRBJ1-2; D ambiguous. The germline gives CDR1 MNHEY, CDR2 SVGEGT. The CDR3 is 14 amino acids. The germline V and J ends were trimmed by 7 bases and 0 bases, with 12 bases remaining between them. The CDR3 sequence is CASNPDGSNYGYTF. The CDR3 DNA follows: TGTGCCAGCAATCCGGACGGATCTAACTATGGCTACACCTTC.

The count of this clonotype is one. With a much larger clone just one base away, this may be a read error. The chain couples TRBV29-1 to TRBJ2-5; D not resolved. The CDR3 spans 10 residues. CDR1 and CDR2 (germline): SQVTM, ANQGSEA. The CDR3 loop reads CSVGEETRYF. CDR3 nucleotides: TGCAGCGTTGGAGAAGAGACCCGGTACTTC.

This clonotype came up a few times. The chain is built from TRBV29-1 and TRBJ1-1, with D uncertain. This CDR3 is built from 11 residues. The germline V gene has CDR1 SQVTM and CDR2 ANQGSEA. Trimming pared 3 bases from V and 1 base from J, leaving 3 bases between. CDR3 sequence (DNA): TGCAGCGTTGAGGAGAACACTGAAGCTTTCTTT. The encoded protein is CSVEENTEAFF.

The sample holds many counts of this clonotype. This rearrangement joins TRBV5-1 to TRBJ2-7; 8 bases map to TRBD1. The CDR3 runs to 13 residues. V lost 2 bases and J lost 5; bases outside the gene matches: 3. Germline-derived CDR1 and CDR2 are SGHRS and YFSETQ. DNA for the CDR3: TGCGCCAGCAGCTTACAGGGGGACAACGAGCAGTACTTC. Its translation: CASSLQGDNEQYF.

V and J are TRBV20-1 and TRBJ2-5; D gene unclear. The CDR3 loop spans 14 amino acids. V lost 6 bases and J lost 1, with 15 bases in between. The germline V gene has CDR1 DFQATT and CDR2 SNEGSKA (reference sequence). CDR3 DNA: TGCAGTGCCCGCCCCGGACGGCCCCAAGAGACCCAGTACTTC. It specifies CSARPGRPQETQYF.

This clonotype was found a few times. J is TRBJ1-1 and V is TRBV4-2; 7 positions agree with TRBD1. V shed 2 bases, J shed 7 bases, and the junction held 10 bases outside the gene matches. CDR1 LGHNA and CDR2 YNFKEQ come from the germline V gene. This CDR3 comprises 15 residues. This CDR3 is CASSQIDRDNGEAFF. CDR3 DNA: TGTGCCAGCAGCCAAATAGACAGGGATAACGGTGAAGCTTTCTTT.

This clonotype was observed many times. The V and J genes are TRBV6-6 and TRBJ1-3; 9 nucleotides align to TRBD1. Germline values: CDR1 MNHNY, CDR2 SVGAGI (reference sequence). Trimming cost V 6 bases and J 3 bases; bases outside gene matches: 9. This CDR3 has 16 residues. The CDR3 nucleotides are TGTGCCAGCAGAACCCCGGGACAGGGAAGTGGAAACACCATATATTTT. Residues: CASRTPGQGSGNTIYF.

This chain uses TRBV5-3 with TRBJ2-1; unclear D gene. TRBV5-3 is an ORF for which the function is uncertain. V dropped 2 bases and J dropped 12 bases, with 9 bases sitting between them. The length of the CDR3 is 11 residues. The CDR3: CARSFLVLQFF. CDR3 bases: TGTGCCAGAAGCTTCTTAGTCTTGCAGTTCTTC.

This clonotype was observed at least ten times. V and J are TRBV11-3 and TRBJ2-1; D might be TRBD2 (5 bases). V lost 5 bases to trimming and J lost 8 bases, with 16 bases between them. The CDR3 has 14 amino acids. Per the germline V gene, CDR1 is SGHNT and CDR2 is YENEEA. CDR3 sequence (DNA): TGTGCCAGCAGCCCAACTAGGACTGGGGATGAGCAGTTCTTC. Translated: CASSPTRTGDEQFF. The whole variable domain, filled in from reference TRBV11-3 and TRBJ2-1, reads EAGVVQSPRYKIIEKKQPVAFWCNPISGHNTLYWYLQNLGQGPELLIRYENEEAVDDSQLPKDRFSAERLKGVDSTLKIQPAELGDSAVYLCASSPTRTGDEQFFGPGTRLTVL.

The chain is built from TRBV5-1 and TRBJ2-7; no clear D. CDR1 and CDR2 (germline): SGHRS, YFSETQ. The CDR3 loop spans 14 amino acids. The V end was cut by 0 bases, the J end by 7 bases, with 14 bases between. The CDR3 DNA reads TGCGCCAGCAGCTTGGCCGGCATCACCGGGGAGCAGTACTTC. Translated, it gives CASSLAGITGEQYF.

The table lists this clonotype with many counts. V gene TRBV5-4 combines with J gene TRBJ1-1; 7 positions match TRBD1. With 5 bases clipped from V and 1 base from J, the junction kept 11 bases outside the gene matches. The length of the CDR3 is 16 residues. CDR1 and CDR2 (germline): SGHNT, YYREEE (reference sequence). CDR3 protein: CASSPGQVGGNTEAFF. CDR3 bases: TGTGCCAGCAGTCCTGGACAGGTTGGGGGGAACACTGAAGCTTTCTTT.

CDR3 sequence (DNA): TGTGCCATCAGTAGCGGGAGACTGACAGATACGCAGTATTTT. Translation: CAISSGRLTDTQYF. The chain recombines TRBV10-3 with TRBJ2-3, with TRBD2 identical over 8 bases. Germline trimming cut 5 bases from V and 3 bases from J; bases unmatched to any gene: 4. The CDR3 has 14 amino acids. CDR1 is ENHRY and CDR2 is SYGVKD in the germline V gene.